These 9 T cell receptor beta chains originate from one sample sequenced in a study of Ad26.COV2.S vaccination and SARS-CoV-2 variants. Treatment in this sample: around 19 received Ad26.COV2.S at low or high dose, single or two shots; about 5 received placebo; per-sample allocation not given. Day 63 after the first vaccine or placebo injection was the time point for sampling. Produced via immunoSEQ multiplex PCR; TCRdb's table is partial and in-frame only. The sample includes hundreds of thousands of clones, roughly nine tenths of them seen just once. Material: peripheral blood, obtained in a trial of Ad26.COV2.S vaccine versus placebo. The source of these receptors is a person between 18 and 65 years old who received the Ad26.COV2.S COVID-19 vaccine or a placebo.

V usage is TRBV9 and J usage is TRBJ2-5, with D possibly called TRBD1 or TRBD2 (5 bases each). V was cut by 3 bases and J by 3 bases, with 15 bases left in between. The germline V gene encodes CDR1 SGDLS and CDR2 YYNGEE. This CDR3 comprises 15 residues. Written as DNA, the CDR3 is TGTGCCAGCAGCGCCGCCGGGACCAACGAAGAGACCCAGTACTTC. Its translation is CASSAAGTNEETQYF.

The chain uses TRBV7-2 and TRBJ2-1; D not certain. Trimming pared 0 bases from V and 0 bases from J, leaving 9 bases between. The germline V gene encodes CDR1 SGHTA and CDR2 FQGNSA. CDR3 length: 16 amino acids. The CDR3 region is CASSLAAASSYNEQFF. The CDR3, as DNA: TGTGCCAGCAGCTTAGCCGCAGCGAGCTCCTACAATGAGCAGTTCTTC.

The chain links TRBV7-2 to TRBJ2-5; D remains unclear. The CDR3 sequence is 13 residues long. Germline V CDR1 and CDR2: SGHTA, FQGNSA. V lost 1 base to trimming and J lost 10 bases, with 13 bases between them. CDR3 sequence: CASSLVAEEGQYF. The CDR3 bases are TGTGCCAGCAGCTTAGTGGCAGAGGAAGGCCAGTACTTC.

The chain links TRBV10-2 to TRBJ2-7; tentatively, D is TRBD2 (7 bases). The CDR3 totals 13 residues. Germline CDR1 WSHSY, CDR2 SAAADI. Trimming cost V 7 bases and J 3 bases, with 13 bases left between them. CDR3: CASMSGGLYEQYV. The CDR3 bases are TGCGCCAGCATGTCCGGGGGGCTCTACGAGCAGTACGTC.

The chain links TRBV3-1 (or the pseudogene TRBV3-2) to TRBJ2-7; TRBD2 matches at 7 bases. This CDR3 comprises 14 residues. Trimming removed 3 bases from V and 4 bases from J; junction bases left unmatched: 6. Germline V gene data show CDR1 as LGHDT and CDR2 as YNNKEL (reference sequence). CDR3 loop: CASSHGTMVYEQYF. CDR3 coding DNA: TGTGCCAGCAGCCACGGGACTATGGTTTACGAGCAGTACTTC.

The chain employs TRBV11-2 and TRBJ2-1; D is unresolved. V lost 4 bases to trimming and J lost 10 bases, with 14 bases between them. Germline assignment: CDR1 SGHAT and CDR2 FQNNGV. This CDR3 comprises 13 residues. The CDR3 sequence is CASSSAGPGEQFF. The DNA of the CDR3 is TGTGCCAGCAGCTCGGCCGGGCCCGGGGAGCAGTTCTTC.

The genes are TRBV5-6 and TRBJ2-7; D not resolved. Looked up from germline, CDR1 is SGHDT and CDR2 is YYEEEE. Trimming cost V 4 bases and J 8 bases, with 16 bases left between them. CDR3 length: 13 residues. CDR3 coding DNA: TGTGCCAGCAGCCAAAACTGGATGGGTCAGCAGTACGTC. Translation: CASSQNWMGQQYV.

This clone is a singleton in its sample. CDR3 loop: CASSKFLGQGHGYTF. For the CDR3, the DNA is TGTGCCAGTAGCAAATTTCTAGGGCAGGGCCATGGCTACACCTTC. The chain couples TRBV19 to TRBJ1-2, with TRBD1 as a possible D gene (5 bases). Germline loops: CDR1 LNHDA, CDR2 SQIVND (reference sequence). CDR3 length: 15 residues. V was clipped by 6 bases and J by 6 bases, with 20 bases between them.

The rearrangement uses TRBV5-8 and TRBJ2-4; D is undetermined. Trimming cost V 4 bases and J 0 bases, with 11 bases left between them. The CDR3 has 15 amino acids. Germline V lookup: CDR1 SGHTS, CDR2 YDEGEE. CDR3: CASSAWSLAKNIQYF. The CDR3, as DNA: TGTGCCAGCAGCGCGTGGAGCCTAGCCAAAAACATTCAGTACTTC.